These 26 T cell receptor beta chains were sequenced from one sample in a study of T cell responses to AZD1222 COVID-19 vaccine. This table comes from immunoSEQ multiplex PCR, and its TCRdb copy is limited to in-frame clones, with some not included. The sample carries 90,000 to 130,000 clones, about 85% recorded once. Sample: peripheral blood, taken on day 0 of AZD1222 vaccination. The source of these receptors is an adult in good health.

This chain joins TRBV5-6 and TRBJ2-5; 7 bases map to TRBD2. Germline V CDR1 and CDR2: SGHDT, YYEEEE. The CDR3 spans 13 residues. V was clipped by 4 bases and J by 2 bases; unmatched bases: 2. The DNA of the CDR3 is TGTGCCAGCAGCGGGGGGGTACAAGAGACCCAGTACTTC. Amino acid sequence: CASSGGVQETQYF.

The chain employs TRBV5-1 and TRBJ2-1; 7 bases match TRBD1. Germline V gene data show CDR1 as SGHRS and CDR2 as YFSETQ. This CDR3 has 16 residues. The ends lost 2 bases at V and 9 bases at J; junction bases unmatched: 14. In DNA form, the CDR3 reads TGCGCCAGCAGCTTTACTGGGGGACAGATGGTTGGTGAGCAGTTCTTC. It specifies CASSFTGGQMVGEQFF.

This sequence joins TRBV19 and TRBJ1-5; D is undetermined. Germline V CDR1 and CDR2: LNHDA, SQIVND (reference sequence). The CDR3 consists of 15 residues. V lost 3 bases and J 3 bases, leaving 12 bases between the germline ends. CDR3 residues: CASSILDGNNQPQHF. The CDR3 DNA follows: TGTGCCAGTAGTATCTTGGACGGTAACAATCAGCCCCAGCATTTT.

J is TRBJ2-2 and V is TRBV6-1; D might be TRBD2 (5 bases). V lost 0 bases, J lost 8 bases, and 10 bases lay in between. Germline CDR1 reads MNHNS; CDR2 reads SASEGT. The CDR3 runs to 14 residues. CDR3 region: CASSEARTGGELFF. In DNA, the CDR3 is TGTGCCAGCAGTGAAGCGCGCACGGGAGGGGAGCTGTTTTTT.

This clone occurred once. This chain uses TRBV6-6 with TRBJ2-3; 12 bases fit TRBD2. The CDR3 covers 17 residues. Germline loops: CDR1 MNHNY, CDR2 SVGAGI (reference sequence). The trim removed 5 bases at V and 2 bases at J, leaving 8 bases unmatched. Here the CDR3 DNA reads TGTGCCAGCAGTCCCCGGACTAGCGGGATTGCCACAGATACGCAGTATTTT. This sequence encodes CASSPRTSGIATDTQYF.

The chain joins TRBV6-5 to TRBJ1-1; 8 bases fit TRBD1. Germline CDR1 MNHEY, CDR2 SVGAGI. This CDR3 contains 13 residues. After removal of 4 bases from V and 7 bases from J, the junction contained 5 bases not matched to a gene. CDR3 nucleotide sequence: TGTGCCAGCAGTTTGACAGGGGTTCATGAAGCTTTCTTT. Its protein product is CASSLTGVHEAFF.

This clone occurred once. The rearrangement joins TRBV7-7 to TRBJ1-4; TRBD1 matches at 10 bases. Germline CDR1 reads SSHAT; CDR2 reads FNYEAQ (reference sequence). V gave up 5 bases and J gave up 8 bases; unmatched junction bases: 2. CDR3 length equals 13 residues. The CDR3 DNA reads TGTGCCAGCAGCCTGGACAGGGGGGAAAAACTGTTTTTT. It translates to CASSLDRGEKLFF.

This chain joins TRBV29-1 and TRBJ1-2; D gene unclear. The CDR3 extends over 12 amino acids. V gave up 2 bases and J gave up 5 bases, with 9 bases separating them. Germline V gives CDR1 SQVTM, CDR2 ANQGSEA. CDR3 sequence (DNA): TGCAGCGTTGAACTCCAGCAGTATGGCTACACCTTC. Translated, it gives CSVELQQYGYTF. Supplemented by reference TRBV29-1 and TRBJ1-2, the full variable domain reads SAVISQKPSRDICQRGTSLTIQCQVDSQVTMMFWYRQQPGQSLTLIATANQGSEATYESGFVIDKFPISRPNLTFSTLTVSNMSPEDSSIYLCSVELQQYGYTFGSGTRLTVV.

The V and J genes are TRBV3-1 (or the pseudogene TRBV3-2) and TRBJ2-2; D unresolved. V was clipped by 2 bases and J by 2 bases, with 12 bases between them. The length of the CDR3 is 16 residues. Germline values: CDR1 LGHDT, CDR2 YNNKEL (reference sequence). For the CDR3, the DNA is TGTGCCAGCAGCCAACTCCCCTTGGGCAACACCGGGGAGCTGTTTTTT. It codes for CASSQLPLGNTGELFF.

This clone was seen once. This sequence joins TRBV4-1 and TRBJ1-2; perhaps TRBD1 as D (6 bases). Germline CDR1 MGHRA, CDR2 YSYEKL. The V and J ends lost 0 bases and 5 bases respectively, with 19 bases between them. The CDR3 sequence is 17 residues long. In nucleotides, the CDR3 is TGCGCCAGCAGCCAAGATGGGGGCTTGTCAGGATTATATGGCTACACCTTC. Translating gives CASSQDGGLSGLYGYTF.

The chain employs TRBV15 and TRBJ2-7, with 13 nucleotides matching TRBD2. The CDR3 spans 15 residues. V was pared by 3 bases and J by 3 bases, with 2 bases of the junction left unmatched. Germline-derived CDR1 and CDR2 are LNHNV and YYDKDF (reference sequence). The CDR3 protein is CATSSGLAGDYEQYF. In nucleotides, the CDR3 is TGTGCCACCAGCAGTGGACTAGCGGGAGACTACGAGCAGTACTTC.

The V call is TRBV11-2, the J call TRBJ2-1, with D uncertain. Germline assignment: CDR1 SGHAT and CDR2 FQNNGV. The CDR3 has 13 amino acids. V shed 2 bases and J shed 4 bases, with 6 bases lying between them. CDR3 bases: TGTGCCAGCAGCTTACCGATATACAATGAGCAGTTCTTC. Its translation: CASSLPIYNEQFF.

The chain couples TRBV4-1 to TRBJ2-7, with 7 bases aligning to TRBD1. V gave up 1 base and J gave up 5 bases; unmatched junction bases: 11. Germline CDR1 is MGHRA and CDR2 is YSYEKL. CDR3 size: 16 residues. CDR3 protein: CASSQGVETGWDEQYF. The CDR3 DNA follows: TGCGCCAGCAGCCAAGGAGTCGAGACAGGGTGGGACGAGCAGTACTTC.

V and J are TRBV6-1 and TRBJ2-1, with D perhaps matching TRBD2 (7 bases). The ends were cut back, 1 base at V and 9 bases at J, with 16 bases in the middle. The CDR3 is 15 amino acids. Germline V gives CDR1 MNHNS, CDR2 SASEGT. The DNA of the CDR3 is TGTGCCAGCAGTGAAGTCTGGGGGGGACAAGGTGAGCAGTTCTTC. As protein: CASSEVWGGQGEQFF.

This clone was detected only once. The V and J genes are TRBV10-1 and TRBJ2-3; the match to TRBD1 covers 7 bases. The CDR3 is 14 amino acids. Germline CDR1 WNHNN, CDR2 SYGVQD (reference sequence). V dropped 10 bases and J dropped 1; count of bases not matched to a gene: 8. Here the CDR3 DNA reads TGCGCCACCTCGCGAGGGACAGGCACAGATACGCAGTATTTT. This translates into CATSRGTGTDTQYF.

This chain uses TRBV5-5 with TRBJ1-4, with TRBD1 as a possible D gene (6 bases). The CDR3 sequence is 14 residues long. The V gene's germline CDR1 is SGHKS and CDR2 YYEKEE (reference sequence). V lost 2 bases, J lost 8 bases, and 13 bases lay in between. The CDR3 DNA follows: TGTGCCAGCAGCTTCGCACAGGGTACAGAAAAACTGTTTTTT. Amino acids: CASSFAQGTEKLFF.

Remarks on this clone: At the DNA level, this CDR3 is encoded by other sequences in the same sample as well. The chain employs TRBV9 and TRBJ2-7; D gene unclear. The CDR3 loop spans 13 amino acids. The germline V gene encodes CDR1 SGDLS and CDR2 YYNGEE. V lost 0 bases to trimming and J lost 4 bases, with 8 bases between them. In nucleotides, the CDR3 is TGTGCCAGCAGCGTAGCGCCTAGTTACGAGCAGTACTTC. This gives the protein CASSVAPSYEQYF.

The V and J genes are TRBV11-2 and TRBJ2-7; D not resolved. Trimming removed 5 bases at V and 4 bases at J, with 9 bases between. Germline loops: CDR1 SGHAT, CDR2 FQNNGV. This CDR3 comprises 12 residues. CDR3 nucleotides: TGTGCCAGCAGCAAAATAGAGTACGAGCAGTACTTC. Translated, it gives CASSKIEYEQYF.

The CDR3 DNA reads as TGCAGCGCCATCCCTCCGGGGGGCACTAATGAAAAACTGTTTTTT. Translating it yields CSAIPPGGTNEKLFF. This rearrangement joins TRBV29-1 to TRBJ1-4, with D possibly being TRBD1 (6 bases). This CDR3 is built from 15 residues. V was trimmed by 7 bases and J by 2 bases, leaving 17 bases between them. The germline V gene has CDR1 SQVTM and CDR2 ANQGSEA.

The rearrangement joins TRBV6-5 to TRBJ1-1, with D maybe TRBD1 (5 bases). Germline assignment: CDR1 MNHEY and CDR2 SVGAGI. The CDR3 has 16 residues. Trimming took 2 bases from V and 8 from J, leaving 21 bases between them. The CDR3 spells CASSYTRLMGTEEAFF. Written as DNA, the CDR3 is TGTGCCAGCAGTTACACACGCCTGATGGGGACCGAAGAAGCTTTCTTT.

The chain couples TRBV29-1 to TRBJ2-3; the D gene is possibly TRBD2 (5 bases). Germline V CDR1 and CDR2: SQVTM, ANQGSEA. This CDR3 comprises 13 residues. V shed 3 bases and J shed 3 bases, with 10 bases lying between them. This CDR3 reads CSVEEASTDTQYF. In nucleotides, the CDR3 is TGCAGCGTTGAGGAGGCTTCAACAGATACGCAGTATTTT.

For the CDR3, the DNA is TGTGCCAGCAGCTTAACAACAGGGAACTATGGCTACACCTTC. It encodes CASSLTTGNYGYTF. The chain combines TRBV7-9 with TRBJ1-2; D possibly corresponds to TRBD1 (6 bases). In germline, CDR1 is SEHNR, CDR2 FQNEAQ (reference sequence). This CDR3 has 14 residues. The ends were cut back, 2 bases at V and 2 bases at J, with 9 bases in the middle.

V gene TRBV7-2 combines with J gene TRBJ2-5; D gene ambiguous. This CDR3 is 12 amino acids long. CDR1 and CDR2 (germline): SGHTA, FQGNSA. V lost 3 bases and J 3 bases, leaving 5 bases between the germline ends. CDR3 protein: CASSFFKETQYF. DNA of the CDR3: TGTGCCAGCAGCTTTTTTAAAGAGACCCAGTACTTC.

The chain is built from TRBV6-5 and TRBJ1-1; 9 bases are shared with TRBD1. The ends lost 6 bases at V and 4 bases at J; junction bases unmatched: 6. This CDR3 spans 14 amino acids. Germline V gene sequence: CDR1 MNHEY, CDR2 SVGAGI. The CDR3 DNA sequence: TGTGCCAGCAGACAGGGGGCGTTGGGCACTGAAGCTTTCTTT. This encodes CASRQGALGTEAFF.

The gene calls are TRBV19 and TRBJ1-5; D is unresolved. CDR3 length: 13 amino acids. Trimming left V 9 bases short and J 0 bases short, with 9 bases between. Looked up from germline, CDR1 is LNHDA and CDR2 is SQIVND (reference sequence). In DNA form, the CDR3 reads TGTGCCAGCAAGAGAAATAGCAATCAGCCCCAGCATTTT. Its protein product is CASKRNSNQPQHF.

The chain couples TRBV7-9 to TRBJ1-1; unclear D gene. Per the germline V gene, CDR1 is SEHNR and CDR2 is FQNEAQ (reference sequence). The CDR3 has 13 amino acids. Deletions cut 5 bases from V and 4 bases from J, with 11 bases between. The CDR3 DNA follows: TGTGCCAGCAGCCCGGAGGCCGGCACTGAAGCTTTCTTT. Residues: CASSPEAGTEAFF.